This is a list of T cell receptor beta chains from one sample in a study of radiotherapy plus CTLA-4 blockade in lung cancer. Sequencing was performed with immunoSEQ multiplex PCR; in TCRdb, only in-frame clones are kept and a portion is missing. The sample includes tens of thousands of clones, approximately 80% of them seen just once. Sequencing was performed on peripheral blood, taken from a patient treated with radiotherapy plus ipilimumab. The source of these receptors is a human donor with non-small cell lung cancer who had stable disease on radiotherapy plus ipilimumab. Each CDR3 is given with its conserved first and last residue. Fields, in order: CDR3 protein, CDR3 DNA, J gene, V gene, D gene, clone size. The D gene is left open where the match is weak. Clone size appears in some rows only: once, few, many, or a class for an expanded clone.

CASSLRRGEQYF,TGTGCCAGCAGCCTACGGCGGGGCGAGCAGTACTTC,TRBJ2-7,TRBV7-2,.,.
CASSDSGGAHTQYF,TGTGCCAGCAGTGACTCGGGAGGGGCCCATACGCAGTATTTT,TRBJ2-3,TRBV6-4,TRBD2,.
CASSEMGLAGGHEQYF,TGTGCCAGCAGTGAAATGGGACTAGCGGGGGGCCACGAGCAGTACTTC,TRBJ2-7,TRBV2,TRBD2,few
CASSLTLGRGTDTQYF,TGTGCCAGCAGCTTGACCTTGGGTCGTGGCACAGATACGCAGTATTTT,TRBJ2-3,TRBV9,.,.
CASSLVGQEGYTF,TGTGCCAGCAGCTTAGTTGGACAAGAAGGCTACACCTTC,TRBJ1-2,TRBV7-6,.,.
CASLGTRTYDTEAFF,TGTGCCAGCCTCGGGACACGTACCTATGACACTGAAGCTTTCTTT,TRBJ1-1,TRBV30,.,.
CAWSVQQTNEKLFF,TGTGCCTGGAGTGTACAACAGACTAATGAAAAACTGTTTTTT,TRBJ1-4,TRBV30,.,once
CAWSGIKNIQYF,TGTGCCTGGAGTGGGATAAAAAACATTCAGTACTTC,TRBJ2-4,TRBV30,.,once
CASSSPGQTGQNIQYF,TGTGCCAGCAGCTCACCCGGACAGACGGGGCAAAACATTCAGTACTTC,TRBJ2-4,TRBV13,.,.
CASSLTGTNTEAFF,TGTGCCAGCAGCTTAACCGGCACGAACACTGAAGCTTTCTTT,TRBJ1-1,TRBV7-2,.,.
CASSFEGTSGHPFF,TGTGCCAGCAGCTTTGAGGGGACTAGCGGGCACCCGTTCTTC,TRBJ2-1,TRBV7-9,TRBD2,once
CASIQGGPPDTQYF,TGTGCCAGCATTCAGGGAGGGCCCCCAGATACGCAGTATTTT,TRBJ2-3,TRBV28,TRBD2,.
CASSGTPNTEAFF,TGTGCCAGCTCCGGGACACCCAACACTGAAGCTTTCTTT,TRBJ1-1,TRBV6-5,.,.
CASSLGQNRYGYTF,TGTGCCAGCAGCTTAGGACAGAACCGCTATGGCTACACCTTC,TRBJ1-2,TRBV5-4,.,.
CASHRRGLPYEQYF,TGTGCCAGCCACCGAAGGGGACTACCCTACGAGCAGTACTTC,TRBJ2-7,TRBV28,TRBD2,.
CASSLAGHQPQHF,TGTGCCAGCAGCTTAGCAGGGCATCAGCCCCAGCATTTT,TRBJ1-5,TRBV7-2,.,.
CASSLSSVSGNTIYF,TGCGCCAGCAGCTTGTCTTCTGTCTCTGGAAATACCATATATTTT,TRBJ1-3,TRBV5-1,.,.
CASSLRTSGTYEQYF,TGCGCCAGCAGTCTCAGGACTAGCGGGACCTACGAGCAGTACTTC,TRBJ2-7,TRBV10-1,TRBD2,few
CAWSVQRDQGYTF,TGTGCCTGGAGTGTACAAAGGGATCAAGGCTACACCTTC,TRBJ1-2,TRBV30,.,once
CASSEVRFYGANVLTF,TGTGCCAGCAGTGAAGTCCGGTTCTATGGGGCCAACGTCCTGACTTTC,TRBJ2-6,TRBV2,.,.
CASSSGTSGSQTQYF,TGTGCTAGCAGCTCAGGGACTAGCGGGAGCCAGACCCAGTACTTC,TRBJ2-5,TRBV7-7,TRBD2,few
CASSIQGGEQFF,TGTGCCAGTAGTATACAGGGCGGTGAGCAGTTCTTC,TRBJ2-1,TRBV19,.,.
CASSSNSGSGETQYF,TGTGCCAGCAGCTCCAATAGCGGGAGTGGAGAGACCCAGTACTTC,TRBJ2-5,TRBV7-9,TRBD2,.
CAISEALVGQSYNEQFF,TGTGCCATCAGTGAGGCCTTGGTGGGACAGTCCTACAATGAGCAGTTCTTC,TRBJ2-1,TRBV10-3,TRBD1,.
CATSRDRAVGNTIYF,TGTGCCACCAGCAGGGACAGGGCCGTTGGAAACACCATATATTTT,TRBJ1-3,TRBV15,TRBD1,.
CASSKSVGANVLTF,TGTGCCAGTAGTAAATCGGTTGGGGCCAACGTCCTGACTTTC,TRBJ2-6,TRBV19,.,.
CASSLGGANTGELFF,TGTGCCAGCAGCTTGGGCGGGGCAAACACCGGGGAGCTGTTTTTT,TRBJ2-2,TRBV7-9,.,.
CASRGGPSFLTF,TGTGCCAGCAGAGGGGGTCCCTCATTCCTCACCTTC,TRBJ1-2,TRBV25-1,.,.
CASSVATGGNSPLHF,TGTGCCAGCAGCGTAGCGACAGGGGGCAATTCACCCCTCCACTTT,TRBJ1-6,TRBV9,TRBD1,few
CASGETGGRSLQFF,TGTGCCAGCGGGGAGACAGGGGGGCGTAGCCTACAGTTCTTC,TRBJ2-1,TRBV6-5,TRBD1,.
CAWSVQHVDSGELFF,TGTGCCTGGAGTGTACAGCACGTGGATTCCGGGGAGCTGTTTTTT,TRBJ2-2,TRBV30,.,.
CASSIGGYPPNYGYTF,TGTGCCAGTAGTATCGGGGGATACCCCCCTAACTATGGCTACACCTTC,TRBJ1-2,TRBV19,.,.
CASSLELGVNSPLHF,TGTGCCAGCAGCTTAGAGTTGGGGGTCAATTCACCCCTCCACTTT,TRBJ1-6,TRBV7-2,.,.
CASSSGGSNQPQHF,TGTGCCAGCAGCTCAGGGGGCAGCAATCAGCCCCAGCATTTT,TRBJ1-5,TRBV7-9,TRBD1,.
CASSRGGNQPQHF,TGTGCCAGCAGCCGAGGTGGCAATCAGCCCCAGCATTTT,TRBJ1-5,TRBV2,.,few
CASSTGTGGYEQYF,TGTGCCAGCAGCACAGGGACGGGAGGTTACGAGCAGTACTTC,TRBJ2-7,TRBV28,.,.
CASSLPIIPRTGAYEQYF,TGTGCCAGCAGTTTACCGATTATCCCCCGGACAGGGGCCTACGAGCAGTACTTC,TRBJ2-7,TRBV28,TRBD1,few
CASSYSPGGEQYF,TGTGCCAGCAGTTACTCGCCCGGCGGGGAGCAGTACTTC,TRBJ2-7,TRBV6-5,.,.
CAYAGSFSDTQYF,TGTGCCTACGCCGGGTCGTTTTCAGATACGCAGTATTTT,TRBJ2-3,TRBV7-2,.,.
CASSLLGAGLSYEQYF,TGTGCCAGCAGTTTATTGGGCGCAGGGCTCTCCTACGAGCAGTACTTC,TRBJ2-7,TRBV27,.,.
CASSFSSGRAGGQFF,TGTGCCAGCAGTTTTTCTAGCGGGAGGGCCGGGGGGCAGTTCTTC,TRBJ2-1,TRBV27,TRBD2,.
CASSSDREANSRTYEQYF,TGTGCCAGCAGTTCCGACAGGGAGGCCAACTCGCGGACCTACGAGCAGTACTTC,TRBJ2-7,TRBV28,.,medium-sized
CASSSTIRTGLDTQYF,TGCGCCAGCAGCTCCACAATCCGGACAGGGCTAGATACGCAGTATTTT,TRBJ2-3,TRBV5-1,TRBD1,.
CASSRPGLAGGEQFF,TGCGCCAGCAGCAGACCGGGACTAGCGGGGGGTGAGCAGTTCTTC,TRBJ2-1,TRBV5-1,TRBD2,few
CASNRDRGTQETQYF,TGTGCCAGCAACCGGGACAGGGGGACGCAAGAGACCCAGTACTTC,TRBJ2-5,TRBV2,TRBD1,.
CAISEVRGGSYEQYF,TGTGCCATCAGCGAAGTAAGGGGGGGCTCCTACGAGCAGTACTTC,TRBJ2-7,TRBV10-3,.,few